This TCR beta chain was obtained from a study of blood T cell repertoires in COVID-19. Overall study: The United States, Italy and Spain were the sources of the acute and convalescent COVID-19 samples. Nucleic acid was either cDNA or gDNA, and it came from T cells, B-cell-depleted T cells, or PBMCs.

Seattle researchers signed up patients amid active infection and tracked them longitudinally. Per the authors' pipeline: Reference gene primer amplification yielded estimated nucleated cell counts. TCRdb's copy holds only in-frame clones and misses some; the assay was immunoSEQ multiplex PCR. V and J calls and clone size are as listed in that table; D and trimming were resolved from the DNA. The sample has approximately 97,000 clones; roughly 89% are singletons. The CDR3 sequence is 11 residues long. Germline CDR1 and CDR2: MRHNA and SNTAGT. Losses at the gene ends were 7 bases for V and 11 bases for J; bases not matched to a gene: 7.

The clonotype originates from a woman aged 45 to 65 with COVID-19, enrolled during active disease. This chain uses TRBV6-4 with TRBJ1-1; TRBD1 agrees at 7 bases. The sequenced sample was peripheral blood. The CDR3 is CASKGQSGAFF. CDR3 nucleotide sequence: TGTGCCAGCAAGGGACAGAGTGGTGCTTTCTTT.